The present T cell receptor beta chain was sequenced within a study of CD8 T cells in Susac syndrome. RNA in amounts of roughly 0.5 to 1 ug was reverse transcribed with random hexamers. TCRdb passed the immunoSEQ multiplex PCR reads through MiXCR, listing each CDR3 protein once. The sample lists some 120,000 distinct CDR3 sequences, 80% to 95% occurring once. V was pared by 5 bases and J by 4 bases, with 12 bases between. This CDR3 spans 13 amino acids. This TCR was recovered from a human donor in good health. Sequencing was carried out using CD4+ T cells from PBMCs. The genes are TRBV12-3 or TRBV12-4 and TRBJ2-7, with D tentatively TRBD1 (5 bases). The CDR3 region is CASSGASRYEQYF. DNA for the CDR3: TGTGCCAGCAGTGGGGCCAGCAGGTACGAGCAGTACTTC.